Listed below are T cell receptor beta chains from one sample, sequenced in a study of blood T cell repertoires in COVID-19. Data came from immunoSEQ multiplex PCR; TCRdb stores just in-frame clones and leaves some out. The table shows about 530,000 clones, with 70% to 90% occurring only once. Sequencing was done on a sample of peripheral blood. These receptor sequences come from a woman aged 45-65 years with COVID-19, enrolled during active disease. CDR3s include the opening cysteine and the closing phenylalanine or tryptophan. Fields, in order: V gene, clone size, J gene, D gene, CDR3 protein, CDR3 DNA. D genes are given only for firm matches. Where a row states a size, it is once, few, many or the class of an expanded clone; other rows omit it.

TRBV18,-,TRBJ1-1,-,CASSEGQNTEAFF,TGTGCCAGCTCAGAAGGACAGAACACTGAAGCTTTCTTT
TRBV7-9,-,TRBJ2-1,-,CASSLSSYNEQFF,TGTGCCAGCAGCCTCAGCTCCTACAATGAGCAGTTCTTC
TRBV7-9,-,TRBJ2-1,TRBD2,CASSLSGGDNEQFF,TGTGCCAGCAGCTTAAGCGGGGGGGATAATGAGCAGTTCTTC
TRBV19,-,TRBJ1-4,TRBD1,CASSIDRVGAEKLFF,TGTGCCAGTAGTATCGACAGGGTTGGCGCGGAAAAACTGTTTTTT
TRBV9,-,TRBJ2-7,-,CASSVADSAYEQYF,TGTGCCAGCAGCGTAGCGGACAGTGCCTACGAGCAGTACTTC
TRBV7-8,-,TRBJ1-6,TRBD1,CASSSGVPGQGTNSPLHF,TGTGCCAGCAGCTCGGGGGTCCCGGGACAGGGAACGAATTCACCCCTCCACTTT
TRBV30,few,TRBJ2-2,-,CAWREQGNTGELFF,TGTGCCTGGAGGGAACAGGGAAACACCGGGGAGCTGTTTTTT
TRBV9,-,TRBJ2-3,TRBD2,CASSSLTSGGLDTQYF,TGTGCCAGCAGCTCCCTTACTAGCGGGGGGTTAGATACGCAGTATTTT
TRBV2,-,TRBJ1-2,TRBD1,CASSGFGTGGAGGGYTF,TGTGCCAGCAGTGGATTCGGGACAGGGGGCGCCGGGGGTGGCTACACCTTC
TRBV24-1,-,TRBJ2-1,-,CATRGWRDEQFF,TGTGCCACCCGGGGGTGGCGGGATGAGCAGTTCTTC
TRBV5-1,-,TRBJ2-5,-,CASSLRSGSEETQYF,TGCGCCAGCAGCTTGCGTTCTGGGAGCGAAGAGACCCAGTACTTC
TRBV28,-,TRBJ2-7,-,CASSYGGGDSYEQYF,TGTGCCAGCAGTTACGGAGGGGGGGACTCCTACGAGCAGTACTTC
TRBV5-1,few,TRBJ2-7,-,CASSLTLDGNEQYF,TGCGCCAGCAGCTTGACCCTTGACGGGAACGAGCAGTACTTC
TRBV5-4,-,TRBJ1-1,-,CASSRTGTINTEAFF,TGTGCCAGCAGCAGAACAGGGACCATCAACACTGAAGCTTTCTTT
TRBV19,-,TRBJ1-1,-,CATPSPGKTEAFF,TGTGCCACCCCTTCTCCAGGGAAAACTGAAGCTTTCTTT
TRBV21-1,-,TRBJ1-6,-,CASSPQGQAHSPLHF,TGTGCCAGCAGCCCCCAGGGACAGGCTCATTCACCCCTCCACTTT
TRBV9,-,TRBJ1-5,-,CASSPSVNSNQPQHF,TGTGCCAGCAGCCCCTCAGTGAATAGCAATCAGCCCCAGCATTTT
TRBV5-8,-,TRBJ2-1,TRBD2,CASSSTGLADSYNEQFF,TGTGCCAGCAGCTCGACGGGACTAGCGGACTCCTACAATGAGCAGTTCTTC
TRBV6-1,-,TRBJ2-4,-,CASSDRTVSIQYF,TGTGCCAGCAGTGACCGGACAGTTTCCATTCAGTACTTC
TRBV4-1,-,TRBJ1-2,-,CASRAVGLGDYGYTF,TGCGCCAGCAGGGCTGTGGGGCTGGGTGACTATGGCTACACCTTC
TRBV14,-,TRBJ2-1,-,CASSRGSYNEQFF,TGTGCCAGCAGCCGCGGCTCCTACAATGAGCAGTTCTTC
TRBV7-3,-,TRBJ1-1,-,CASSFLTAWFRSEAWANTEAFF,TGTGCCAGCAGCTTCCTGACAGCTTGGTTTCGCAGCGAAGCTTGGGCGAACACTGAAGCTTTCTTT
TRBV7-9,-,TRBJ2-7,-,CASRPAAEGMNEQYF,TGTGCCAGCAGACCCGCCGCGGAGGGGATGAACGAGCAGTACTTC
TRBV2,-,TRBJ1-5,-,CASSEAGVSNQPQHF,TGTGCCAGCAGTGAAGCAGGAGTCTCCAATCAGCCCCAGCATTTT
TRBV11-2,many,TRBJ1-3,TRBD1,CASSLDRGQGFSGNTIYF,TGTGCCAGCAGCTTAGATCGGGGACAGGGGTTCTCTGGAAACACCATATATTTT
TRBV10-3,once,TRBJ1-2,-,CAISGGNYGYTF,TGTGCCATCAGTGGGGGCAACTATGGCTACACCTTC
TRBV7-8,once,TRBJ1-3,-,CASSSYRVVSGNTIYF,TGTGCCAGCAGCTCTTACAGGGTCGTCTCTGGAAACACCATATATTTT
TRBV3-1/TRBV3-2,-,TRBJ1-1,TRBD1,CASSPGTGLMNTEAFF,TGTGCCAGCAGCCCCGGGACAGGCCTTATGAACACTGAAGCTTTCTTT
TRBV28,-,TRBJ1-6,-,CASSSQLSPLHF,TGTGCCAGCAGTTCACAGTTGTCACCCCTCCACTTT
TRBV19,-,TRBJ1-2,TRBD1,CASHLTGGHGYTF,TGTGCCAGCCACCTTACAGGGGGGCATGGCTACACCTTC
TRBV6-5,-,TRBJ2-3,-,CASSYRGSTDTQYF,TGTGCCAGCAGTTACAGGGGATCCACAGATACGCAGTATTTT
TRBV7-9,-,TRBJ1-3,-,CASSLVDTLHSAGNTIYF,TGTGCCAGCAGCCTCGTTGACACCCTTCATTCGGCTGGAAACACCATATATTTT
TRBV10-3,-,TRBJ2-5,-,CAISAHRDTDQETQYF,TGTGCCATCAGTGCGCACAGGGACACGGACCAAGAGACCCAGTACTTC
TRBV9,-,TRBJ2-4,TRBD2,CASSVGGGLAKNIQYF,TGTGCCAGCAGCGTTGGCGGGGGGTTAGCCAAAAACATTCAGTACTTC
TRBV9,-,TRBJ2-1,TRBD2,CASSPRLAGSYNEQFF,TGTGCCAGCAGCCCTCGACTAGCGGGGTCCTACAATGAGCAGTTCTTC
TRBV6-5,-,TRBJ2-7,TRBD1,CASSYYPGTGDEQYF,TGTGCCAGCAGTTATTACCCCGGGACAGGAGACGAGCAGTACTTC
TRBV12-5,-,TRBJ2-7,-,CASGLGVGQLSYEQYF,TGTGCTAGTGGTTTGGGGGTTGGACAGCTCTCCTACGAGCAGTACTTC
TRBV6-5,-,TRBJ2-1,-,CASWEGGFSYNEQFF,TGTGCCAGTTGGGAGGGGGGCTTCTCCTACAATGAGCAGTTCTTC
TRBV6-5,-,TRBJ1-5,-,CASTGLSGQPQHF,TGTGCCAGCACCGGGTTATCGGGTCAGCCCCAGCATTTT